This T cell receptor beta chain was recorded in a study of early T cells in non-severe SARS-CoV-2 infection. The junction had 9 bases not matched to a gene; V was cut back by 2 bases and J by 7 bases. The CDR3 consists of 16 residues. In germline, CDR1 is MGHRA, CDR2 YSYEKL. Unique molecular identifiers were attached to individual cDNA molecules. Using its own MiXCR run on the 5' RACE reads, TCRdb lists one record per CDR3 protein. The table lists roughly 50,000 distinct CDR3 sequences, about 7.7% of them singletons, with about 10% in the top ten. This material consisted of whole blood, taken at baseline. This chain connects TRBV4-1 to TRBJ2-1; 9 positions agree with TRBD2. The source is an adult who was a healthcare worker with PCR-confirmed SARS-CoV-2 infection or an uninfected control (not recorded which). The CDR3 protein is CASSQSSLAGRNEQFF. CDR3 in DNA: TGCGCCAGCAGCCAATCTTCGCTAGCGGGGCGAAATGAGCAGTTCTTC.